Listed below are T cell receptor beta chains from one sample, sequenced in a study of Ad26.COV2.S vaccination and SARS-CoV-2 variants. Sequencing used immunoSEQ multiplex PCR; TCRdb keeps in-frame clones, though not all of them. Of approximately 420,000 clones listed, 88% are singletons. Sequencing was performed on peripheral blood, taken in a trial of Ad26.COV2.S vaccine versus placebo. These receptors were obtained from a person aged 18-60 years who received the Ad26.COV2.S COVID-19 vaccine or a placebo. Both conserved end residues are part of each CDR3. D genes are given only for firm matches. Some rows mark clone size as missing; the rest say once, few, many or name a class of expanded clone.

clone size	V gene	J gene	D gene	CDR3 length	CDR3 protein	CDR3 DNA
-	TRBV14	TRBJ2-7	-	13	CASSLTGSYEQYF	TGTGCCAGCAGCCTGACAGGCTCCTACGAGCAGTACTTC
-	TRBV7-9	TRBJ1-3	TRBD1	16	CASSPRQGTGGNTIYF	TGTGCCAGCAGCCCCCGACAGGGGACGGGTGGAAACACCATATATTTT
once	TRBV4-1	TRBJ1-2	TRBD1	14	CASSHEGAGYGYTF	TGCGCCAGCAGCCATGAGGGGGCGGGTTATGGCTACACCTTC
-	TRBV24-1	TRBJ2-3	-	13	CATGPGSTDTQYF	TGTGCCACCGGTCCGGGTTCCACAGATACGCAGTATTTT
-	TRBV27	TRBJ2-1	TRBD2	15	CASSLAGGGYNEQFF	TGTGCCAGCAGTTTAGCGGGGGGCGGCTACAATGAGCAGTTCTTC
-	TRBV5-5	TRBJ1-1	-	14	CASTQGPGNTEAFF	TGTGCCAGCACCCAAGGTCCGGGAAACACTGAAGCTTTCTTT
-	TRBV6-5	TRBJ2-5	TRBD2	13	CASRDSGDETQYF	TGTGCCAGCAGAGATAGCGGGGACGAGACCCAGTACTTC
once	TRBV12-5	TRBJ1-6	-	16	CASGPPGEGFNSPLHF	TGTGCTAGTGGCCCCCCAGGTGAGGGGTTTAATTCACCCCTCCACTTT
-	TRBV5-4	TRBJ2-2	-	14	CASSSGLNTGELFF	TGTGCCAGCAGCTCCGGACTTAACACCGGGGAGCTGTTTTTT
once	TRBV10-2	TRBJ2-1	-	12	CASSGPWNEQFF	TGCGCCAGCAGTGGTCCATGGAATGAGCAGTTCTTC
few	TRBV11-1	TRBJ1-1	-	13	CASSFGGNTEAFF	TGTGCCAGCAGCTTTGGGGGGAACACTGAAGCTTTCTTT
-	TRBV11-3	TRBJ2-6	-	17	CASSRTWGARGANVLTF	TGTGCCAGCAGCCGGACGTGGGGGGCGCGCGGGGCCAACGTCCTGACTTTC
-	TRBV4-1	TRBJ1-2	TRBD1	18	CASSQVLRTGGPNYGYTF	TGCGCCAGCAGCCAAGTATTGCGGACAGGGGGCCCTAACTATGGCTACACCTTC
-	TRBV18	TRBJ2-5	-	14	CASSPPDSQETQYF	TGTGCCAGCTCACCACCCGACAGCCAAGAGACCCAGTACTTC
-	TRBV6-1	TRBJ2-5	TRBD1	15	CASSDRGQGRETQYF	TGTGCCAGCAGTGATCGGGGACAGGGGCGAGAGACCCAGTACTTC
-	TRBV19	TRBJ2-1	-	13	CASSRRPDNEQFF	TGTGCCAGTAGTAGAAGGCCTGACAATGAGCAGTTCTTC
-	TRBV28	TRBJ1-1	-	11	CASRGYTEAFF	TGTGCCAGCAGGGGCTACACTGAAGCTTTCTTT
-	TRBV2	TRBJ1-1	TRBD1	14	CASTQTGVITEAFF	TGTGCCAGCACTCAGACAGGGGTTATCACTGAAGCTTTCTTT
-	TRBV9	TRBJ2-7	TRBD2	16	CASSPRGSGGAYEQYF	TGTGCCAGCAGCCCACGGGGTAGCGGGGGGGCCTACGAGCAGTACTTC
once	TRBV30	TRBJ1-2	TRBD1	12	CAWDRANYGYTF	TGTGCCTGGGACAGGGCCAACTATGGCTACACCTTC
once	TRBV11-2	TRBJ1-5	TRBD1	14	CASSLGQRNQPQHF	TGTGCCAGCAGCTTGGGACAGCGCAATCAGCCCCAGCATTTT
-	TRBV6-5	TRBJ1-2	TRBD1	15	CASSYATGIGYGYTF	TGTGCCAGCAGTTACGCGACAGGGATTGGCTATGGCTACACCTTC
-	TRBV2	TRBJ2-2	-	15	CASSETPTNTGELFF	TGTGCCAGCAGTGAAACACCTACGAACACCGGGGAGCTGTTTTTT
-	TRBV7-9	TRBJ1-2	-	16	CASSLHVTGGAYGYTF	TGTGCCAGCAGCTTGCATGTCACGGGGGGCGCTTATGGCTACACCTTC
-	TRBV2	TRBJ1-5	-	12	CASGTLYQPQHF	TGTGCCAGCGGGACCCTTTATCAGCCCCAGCATTTT
-	TRBV5-4	TRBJ2-1	TRBD1	15	CASSRTGTGRNEQFF	TGTGCCAGCAGCAGGACCGGGACAGGAAGGAATGAGCAGTTCTTC
-	TRBV7-8	TRBJ2-5	-	15	CASSLNRESQETQYF	TGTGCCAGCAGCTTAAATCGTGAGAGCCAAGAGACCCAGTACTTC
once	TRBV5-5	TRBJ2-7	-	14	CASSLGGKGYEQYF	TGTGCCAGCAGCTTGGGGGGGAAAGGCTACGAGCAGTACTTC
few	TRBV27	TRBJ2-7	-	14	CASSPGLGGSEQYF	TGTGCCAGCAGCCCGGGACTAGGGGGCTCCGAGCAGTACTTC
-	TRBV7-2	TRBJ1-3	-	17	CASSLGRSGQAGNTIYF	TGTGCCAGCAGCTTAGGGAGGTCAGGGCAGGCTGGAAACACCATATATTTT
-	TRBV2	TRBJ1-2	-	15	CASSEGDWANYGYTF	TGTGCCAGCAGTGAAGGGGACTGGGCTAACTATGGCTACACCTTC
-	TRBV6-5	TRBJ1-2	TRBD1	15	CASSQGTGGSYGYTF	TGTGCCAGCAGTCAGGGGACAGGGGGGAGCTATGGCTACACCTTC
-	TRBV12-5	TRBJ1-2	-	14	CASGDPPASNGYTF	TGTGCTAGTGGTGACCCACCGGCGTCAAATGGCTACACCTTC
-	TRBV18	TRBJ1-2	-	16	CASSPARSPANYGYTF	TGTGCCAGCTCACCCGCCAGGAGCCCAGCTAACTATGGCTACACCTTC
-	TRBV7-2	TRBJ1-2	-	13	CASSLVADYGYTF	TGTGCCAGCAGCTTAGTGGCAGACTATGGCTACACCTTC
-	TRBV11-2	TRBJ2-1	-	13	CASRGSGFNEQFF	TGTGCCAGCAGGGGGTCAGGGTTTAATGAGCAGTTCTTC
-	TRBV27	TRBJ2-7	-	17	CASSFRARDAHFREQYF	TGTGCCAGCAGTTTCAGGGCACGGGACGCTCACTTTCGCGAGCAGTACTTC
-	TRBV4-1	TRBJ1-5	-	13	CASSQSRDEPQHF	TGCGCCAGCAGCCAAAGCAGGGACGAGCCCCAGCATTTT
-	TRBV7-2	TRBJ1-1	TRBD1	18	CASSLASPSGGYGTEAFF	TGTGCCAGCAGCTTAGCGAGTCCGTCAGGGGGTTATGGCACTGAAGCTTTCTTT
-	TRBV5-5	TRBJ1-3	-	16	CASNQRGPFSGNTIYF	TGTGCCAGCAACCAGAGGGGCCCTTTCTCTGGAAACACCATATATTTT
few	TRBV7-8	TRBJ1-3	-	16	CASSFESGRGGNTIYF	TGTGCCAGCAGCTTCGAATCGGGACGGGGTGGAAACACCATATATTTT
-	TRBV3-1/TRBV3-2	TRBJ2-4	-	14	CASSQGSQRNIQYF	TGTGCCAGCAGCCAAGGGAGTCAGAGAAACATTCAGTACTTC
-	TRBV7-2	TRBJ2-7	-	15	CASSLALGGPYEQYF	TGTGCCAGCAGCTTAGCGTTAGGAGGCCCCTACGAGCAGTACTTC
-	TRBV6-7	TRBJ2-6	TRBD1	19	CASTHRRTGGRSGANVLTF	TGTGCCAGCACCCACCGGAGGACAGGGGGTCGGTCTGGGGCCAACGTCCTGACTTTC
-	TRBV27	TRBJ1-5	TRBD1	14	CASSRTGWDQPQHF	TGTGCCAGCAGTCGGACAGGGTGGGATCAGCCCCAGCATTTT
-	TRBV4-3	TRBJ2-4	TRBD2	16	CASSPGTSGGKNIQYF	TGCGCCAGCAGCCCAGGGACTAGCGGGGGGAAAAACATTCAGTACTTC
-	TRBV6-2/TRBV6-3	TRBJ1-4	-	15	CASSGPRGGDEKLFF	TGTGCCAGCAGTGGGCCGCGGGGAGGAGATGAAAAACTGTTTTTT
once	TRBV7-2	TRBJ2-3	-	15	CASSPHGARTDTQYF	TGTGCCAGCAGCCCTCATGGGGCCAGGACAGATACGCAGTATTTT
-	TRBV5-1	TRBJ2-3	-	14	CASKIGLDTNTQYF	TGCGCCAGCAAGATTGGTTTGGACACGAATACGCAGTATTTT